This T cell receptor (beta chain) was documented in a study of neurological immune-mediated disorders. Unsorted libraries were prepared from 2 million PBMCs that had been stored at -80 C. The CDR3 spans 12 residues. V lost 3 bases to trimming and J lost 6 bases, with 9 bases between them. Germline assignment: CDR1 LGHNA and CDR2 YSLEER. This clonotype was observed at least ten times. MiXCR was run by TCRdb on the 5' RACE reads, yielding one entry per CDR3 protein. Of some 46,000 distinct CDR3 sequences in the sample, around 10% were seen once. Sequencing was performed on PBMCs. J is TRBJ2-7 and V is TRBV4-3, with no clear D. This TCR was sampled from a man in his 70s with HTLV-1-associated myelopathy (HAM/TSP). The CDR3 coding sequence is TGCGCCAGCAGCCACCGAGACGGCGAGCAGTACTTC. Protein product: CASSHRDGEQYF.